The present entry profiles one T cell receptor beta chain with its context. The specificity of this receptor is unknown. No much larger clone is present one base from it, and per-base qualities are unavailable. The sample's treatment or condition, from its label and the paper: roughly 18 received Ad26.COV2.S at low or high dose, single or two shots; about 5 received placebo; per-sample allocation not given. For vaccine and placebo recipients, repertoires were sequenced using samples collected on day 63 after the first injection. Between 29 July and 7 August 2020, Cohort 1b enrolled 25 adults aged 18-55 years at one site in Boston, USA. As a vaccine, Ad26.COV2.S was a replication-incompetent adenovirus type 26 vector that expressed a prefusion-stabilized SARS-CoV-2 spike protein derived from the original Wuhan strain. This record comes from a study of Ad26.COV2.S vaccination and SARS-CoV-2 variants (dated by TCRdb to about 2021). The study in broad terms: Vaccine-arm donors came from COV1001, a multicentre, randomized, double-blind, placebo-controlled phase I-IIa trial of Ad26.COV2.S in healthy adults. Ad26.COV2.S was administered intramuscularly at a dose of 5x10^10 or 1x10^11 viral particles, either as one shot or as two shots given 56 days apart. TCRbeta repertoire sequencing served as the tool for gauging how specific and how broad the SARS-CoV-2-reactive T cell receptors were following Ad26.COV2.S vaccination. The TCR-sequenced set comprised around 30 samples: around 20 Ad26.COV2.S vaccine recipients, 5 placebo recipients and 8 SARS-CoV-2 convalescent individuals. Participants in the trial were split at random into five groups of five each, receiving low-dose or high-dose Ad26.COV2.S once or twice, or else placebo on both occasions. Throughout the experiments and outcome assessment, investigators stayed blinded to trial group allocation.

TCRbeta CDR3 regions were sequenced with the immunoSEQ Assay. After extraction, genomic DNA underwent amplification by bias-controlled multiplex PCR, followed by high-throughput sequencing. The source study handled its data this way. To quantify the absolute abundance of every unique TCRbeta CDR3 region, sequences were collapsed and filtered. T cell fraction was estimated by normalization of TCRbeta template counts to usable DNA, with usable DNA being measured through amplification of reference genes present in all nucleated cells. Repertoire TCRs were annotated as SARS-CoV-2-specific when V gene, CDR3 amino acid sequence and J gene were exactly matched to a known reactive TCR set. The reference SARS-CoV-2 TCR set was obtained from MIRA and was filtered for enrichment in COVID-19-positive ImmuneCODE repertoires, whereby public or cross-reactive TCRs were removed. Drawing on the MIRA antigens, annotated TCRs were analysed further at the level of specific ORF or position within ORF. Breadth was defined as the number of annotated unique rearrangements divided by the total number of unique productive rearrangements, and depth was defined as the summed frequency of the annotated unique rearrangements. TCR breadth was compared between groups using two-sided Wilcoxon rank-sum tests. Not all clones reach the TCRdb copy of this immuneACCESS table, which keeps in-frame sequences only. Checked studies attribute under half of the gap to unresolved V genes and leave the rest unexplained. V and J calls and clone size follow that table, whereas D and trimming were derived from the DNA. This sample lists approximately 460,000 clones; roughly nine tenths were detected once. About 1.5% of the sample belongs to the ten largest clones.

Trimmed from V: 3 bases; trimmed from J: 6 bases; junction bases lacking a gene match: 17. The germline V gene provides CDR1 KGHSH and CDR2 LQKENI. Spanning cysteine to phenylalanine, the CDR3 consists of 17 amino acids. Only the CDR3 DNA is retained, 51 bases long and in frame from the first base. Findings and caveats that apply to the study as a whole: The study lacked the statistical power to compare responses across vaccine doses or regimens. Vaccine and placebo recipients had similar non-spike TCR breadth, a finding consistent with the vaccine containing only spike. Higher spike-specific TCR breadth was observed in Ad26.COV2.S recipients than in placebo recipients (P = 0.0014). The authors noted that total T cell responses may have been underestimated by the TCR breadth and depth analyses. Substantial breadth of spike-specific CD8+ and CD4+ T cell responses was reported after vaccination.

The material was peripheral blood, obtained in a trial of Ad26.COV2.S vaccine versus placebo. This TCR was recovered from a person between 18 and 65 years old who received the Ad26.COV2.S COVID-19 vaccine or a placebo. This receptor chain uses TRBV18 and TRBJ2-7, and TRBD2 aligns with 7 junction nucleotides. CDR3 protein: CASSPARREGGQSEQYF. The nucleotide sequence reads as follows: TGTGCCAGCTCACCCGCCCGACGTGAGGGAGGGCAAAGCGAGCAGTACTTC.